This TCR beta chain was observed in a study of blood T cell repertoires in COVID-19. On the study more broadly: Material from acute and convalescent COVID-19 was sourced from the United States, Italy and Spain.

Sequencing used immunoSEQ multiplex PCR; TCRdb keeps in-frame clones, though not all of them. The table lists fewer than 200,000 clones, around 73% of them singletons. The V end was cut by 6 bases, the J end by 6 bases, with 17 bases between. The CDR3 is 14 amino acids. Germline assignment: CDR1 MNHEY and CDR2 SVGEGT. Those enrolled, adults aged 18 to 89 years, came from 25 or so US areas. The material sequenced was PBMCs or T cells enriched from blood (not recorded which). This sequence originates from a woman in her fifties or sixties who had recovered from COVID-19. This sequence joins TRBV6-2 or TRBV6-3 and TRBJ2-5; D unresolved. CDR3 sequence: CASSITIMEKTQYF. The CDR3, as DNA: TGTGCCAGCAGCATTACAATTATGGAGAAGACCCAGTACTTC.